Listed below are T cell receptor beta chains from one sample, sequenced in a study of blood T cell repertoires in COVID-19. Assay: immunoSEQ multiplex PCR; the TCRdb copy retains only in-frame clones and omits some. Here the sample spans over 300,000 clones, 70% to 90% being singletons. The specimen was PBMCs or T cells enriched from blood (not recorded which). Receptors were obtained from a woman aged 40 to 50 who had recovered from COVID-19. The CDR3 runs from the conserved cysteine through the conserved F or W. The D gene is left open where the match is weak. Expanded clones are given a class, and other clones once, few, many or no size at all.

V	D	J	size	CDR3	DNA
TRBV25-1	TRBD1	TRBJ2-7	NA	CASSDRYRGYEQYF	TGTGCCAGCAGTGATAGATACAGGGGATACGAGCAGTACTTC
TRBV6-2/TRBV6-3	NA	TRBJ2-2	once	CASRPTRAGELFF	TGTGCCAGCAGGCCTACTAGGGCCGGGGAGCTGTTTTTT
TRBV11-2	NA	TRBJ2-3	NA	CASSYFGHLLGTDTQYF	TGTGCCAGCAGTTACTTCGGACACCTCTTGGGCACAGATACGCAGTATTTT
TRBV5-6	NA	TRBJ2-4	NA	CASSLGQLGKNIQYF	TGTGCCAGCAGCCTCGGACAGCTCGGCAAAAACATTCAGTACTTC
TRBV7-2	TRBD1	TRBJ1-3	once	CASSFRQGRNTIYF	TGTGCCAGCAGCTTTCGACAGGGACGAAACACCATATATTTT
TRBV5-1	NA	TRBJ2-5	NA	CASTPWGGGETQYF	TGCGCCAGCACCCCTTGGGGGGGCGGGGAGACCCAGTACTTC
TRBV5-1	TRBD2	TRBJ2-5	NA	CASSLVVAGAETQYF	TGCGCCAGCAGCTTGGTTGTAGCGGGGGCCGAGACCCAGTACTTC
TRBV30	NA	TRBJ2-2	NA	CAWSPLGYSNTGELFF	TGTGCCTGGAGCCCGCTCGGGTACTCGAACACCGGGGAGCTGTTTTTT
TRBV27	NA	TRBJ1-5	NA	CASSSINQPQHF	TGTGCCAGCAGTTCAATCAATCAGCCCCAGCATTTT
TRBV5-1	TRBD1	TRBJ2-5	NA	CASSLGTGVQETQYF	TGCGCCAGCAGCTTGGGCACAGGGGTCCAAGAGACCCAGTACTTC
TRBV27	NA	TRBJ2-1	NA	CASSLLGGTGPHNEQFF	TGTGCCAGCAGTTTATTGGGCGGGACCGGGCCCCACAATGAGCAGTTCTTC